This T cell receptor (beta chain) was identified during a study of cytomegalovirus exposure and HLA in healthy donors. Study-wide results and caveats: It was 150 to 200 TCR beta chains that were listed as cytomegalovirus-associated.

It was with 60 Vbeta and 13 Jbeta primers that the PCR ran. TCRdb keeps only in-frame clones here, not all; method: immunoSEQ multiplex PCR. Of around 190,000 clones listed, around 77% are singletons. CDR1 is SGHRS and CDR2 is YFSETQ in the germline V gene. This CDR3 contains 18 residues. The V gene lost 4 bases and the J gene lost 0 bases, with 23 bases spanning the gap. To note about this clone: Its cognate antigen is unknown.

The chain employs TRBV5-1 and TRBJ2-7, with D possibly being TRBD2 (9 bases). What was sequenced was PBMCs. The clonotype comes from a woman aged 25 to 45 in good health and CMV-seronegative. The CDR3 DNA reads TGCGCCAGCAGCCGGACAGGGAACCTAGCGGGGAGCTCCTACGAGCAGTACTTC. Translation: CASSRTGNLAGSSYEQYF.